The entry below describes one TCR beta chain. This clone's antigen is unknown. No base qualities exist here, and no much larger clone lies one base off it. Whole blood was collected in K2EDTA tubes by collaborating institutions according to the institutions' own protocols. For TCRbeta analysis, collaborators shipped samples as frozen whole blood, isolated PBMCs, or DNA extracted from either of those sample types. This specimen comes from a study of blood T cell repertoires in COVID-19 (TCRdb year 2020). Regarding the study in general: Samples from collaborators originated in the United States, Italy and Spain and spanned both the acute and convalescent phases of COVID-19. A freely available public database, intended as a resource for researchers studying the immune response to SARS-CoV-2, is where the repertoires were released. The prospective study material was composed of cDNA or gDNA derived from T cells, B-cell-depleted T cells, or PBMCs. Where HLA class I and class II types were available, the types were taken from metadata supplied by the sample provider, not from assay-based typing. The dataset comprised deeply sampled blood TCRbeta repertoires from subjects exposed to, actively infected with, or recovered from COVID-19. Sample metadata almost always included a de-identified subject ID, COVID-19 status, age in years and sex. The samples were drawn from two sources: the first 160 participants of the ongoing ImmuneRACE study, and 950 to 1,500 subjects contributed by 6 global collaborators. The study at large found these results: The amount of clinical and demographic metadata varied by source and participant and was provided uncurated.

Reading the germline V gene gives CDR1 MNHNS and CDR2 SASEGT. From the cysteine up to the phenylalanine, the CDR3 has a length of 14 residues. Left in the record is the CDR3 DNA by itself, 42 bases read in frame from the first base. Trimmed from V: 2 bases; trimmed from J: 5 bases; junction bases lacking a gene match: 3. TCRbeta CDR3 regions were amplified from genomic DNA using the immunoSEQ Assay, a bias-controlled multiplex PCR. The study's processing was this. Within the assay, amplification of reference gene primers was used to estimate how many nucleated cells each sample contained. To quantify the absolute abundance of each unique TCRbeta CDR3 rearrangement, sequence reads were collapsed and filtered. For each sample, productive Simpson clonality was calculated as the square root of Simpson's diversity index across productive rearrangements. Imported from immuneACCESS, the table was reduced by TCRdb to in-frame sequences with V and J called. These copies leave out some clones; in studies compared against another copy, an unresolved V gene accounts for under half, and the cause of the remainder is not known. V and J calls and clone size are those listed in that table; D and trimming were worked out from the DNA. This sample is represented by more than 140,000 clones; over 75% of them were singletons. The ten largest clones represent about 1.6% of the sample.

The sequencing sample was made of peripheral blood. Recombination linked TRBV6-1 to TRBJ1-5; TRBD1 lines up with 7 middle nucleotides. The TCR sequence derives from a human donor in a cohort sampled during active COVID-19. The CDR3 here reads CASSEITGDQPQHF. The base sequence is TGTGCCAGCAGTGAAATAACAGGGGATCAGCCCCAGCATTTT.